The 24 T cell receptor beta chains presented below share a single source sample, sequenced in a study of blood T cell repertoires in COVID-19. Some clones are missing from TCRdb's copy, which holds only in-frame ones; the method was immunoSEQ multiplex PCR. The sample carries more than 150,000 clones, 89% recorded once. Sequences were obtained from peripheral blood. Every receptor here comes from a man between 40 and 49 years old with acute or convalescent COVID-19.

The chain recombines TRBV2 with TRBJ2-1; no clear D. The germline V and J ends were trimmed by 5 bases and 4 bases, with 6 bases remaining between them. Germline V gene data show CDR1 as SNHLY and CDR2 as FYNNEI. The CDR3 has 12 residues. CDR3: CASSFVYNEQFF. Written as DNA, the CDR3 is TGTGCCAGCAGTTTTGTATACAATGAGCAGTTCTTC.

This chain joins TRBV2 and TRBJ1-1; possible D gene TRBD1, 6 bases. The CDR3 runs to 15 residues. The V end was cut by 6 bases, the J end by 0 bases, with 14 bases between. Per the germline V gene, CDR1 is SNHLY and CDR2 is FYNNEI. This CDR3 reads CASSVVQGLNTEAFF. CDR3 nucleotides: TGTGCCAGCAGCGTCGTGCAGGGGTTGAACACTGAAGCTTTCTTT.

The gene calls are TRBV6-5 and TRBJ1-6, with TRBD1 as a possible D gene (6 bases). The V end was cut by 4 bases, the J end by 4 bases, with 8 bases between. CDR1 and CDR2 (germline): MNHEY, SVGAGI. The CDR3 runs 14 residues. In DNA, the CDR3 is TGTGCCAGCAGTTCGACAGGTTATAATTCACCCCTCCACTTT. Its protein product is CASSSTGYNSPLHF.

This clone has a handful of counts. The CDR3 protein is CASSEQGPYEQYF. In DNA, the CDR3 is TGTGCCAGCAGTGAACAGGGGCCCTACGAGCAGTACTTC. The rearrangement uses TRBV6-1 and TRBJ2-7; D perhaps matches TRBD1 (6 bases). The V and J ends lost 2 bases and 2 bases respectively, with 7 bases between them. The CDR3 spans 13 residues. In germline, CDR1 is MNHNS, CDR2 SASEGT.

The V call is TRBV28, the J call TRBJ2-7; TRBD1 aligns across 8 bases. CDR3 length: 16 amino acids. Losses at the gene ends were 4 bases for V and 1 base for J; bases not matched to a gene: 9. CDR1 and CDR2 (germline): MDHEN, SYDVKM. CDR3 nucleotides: TGTGCCAGCAGTTCCCAGGGGGCTCTAAGATCCTACGAGCAGTACTTC. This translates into CASSSQGALRSYEQYF.

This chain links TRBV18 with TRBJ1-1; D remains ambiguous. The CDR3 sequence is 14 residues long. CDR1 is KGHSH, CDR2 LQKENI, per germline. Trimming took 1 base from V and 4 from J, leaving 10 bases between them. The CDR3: CASSPLSVGTEAFF. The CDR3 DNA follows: TGTGCCAGCTCACCACTAAGCGTAGGCACTGAAGCTTTCTTT.

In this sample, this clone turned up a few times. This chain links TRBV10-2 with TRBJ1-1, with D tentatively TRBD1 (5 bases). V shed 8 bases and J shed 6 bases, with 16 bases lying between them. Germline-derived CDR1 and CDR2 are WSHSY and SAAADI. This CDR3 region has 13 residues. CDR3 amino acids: CASRDSPVPEAFF. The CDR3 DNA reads TGCGCCAGCCGGGACTCCCCAGTTCCTGAAGCTTTCTTT.

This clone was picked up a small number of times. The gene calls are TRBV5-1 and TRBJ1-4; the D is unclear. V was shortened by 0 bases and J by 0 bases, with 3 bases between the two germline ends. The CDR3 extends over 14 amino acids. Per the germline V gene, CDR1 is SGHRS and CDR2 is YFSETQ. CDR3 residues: CASSLDTTNEKLFF. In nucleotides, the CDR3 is TGCGCCAGCAGCTTGGACACAACTAATGAAAAACTGTTTTTT.

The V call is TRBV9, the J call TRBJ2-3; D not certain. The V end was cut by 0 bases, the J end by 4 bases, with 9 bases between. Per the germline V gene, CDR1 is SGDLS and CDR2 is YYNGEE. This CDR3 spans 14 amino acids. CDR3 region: CASSVGSYPDTQYF. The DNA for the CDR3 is TGTGCCAGCAGCGTAGGATCCTACCCAGATACGCAGTATTTT.

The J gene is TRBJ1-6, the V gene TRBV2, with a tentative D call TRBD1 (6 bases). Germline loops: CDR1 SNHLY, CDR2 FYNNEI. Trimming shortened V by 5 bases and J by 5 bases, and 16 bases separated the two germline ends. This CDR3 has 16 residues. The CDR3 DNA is TGTGCCAGCAGTTCAGGTCACAGGGAAGATAATTCACCCCTCCACTTT. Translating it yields CASSSGHREDNSPLHF.

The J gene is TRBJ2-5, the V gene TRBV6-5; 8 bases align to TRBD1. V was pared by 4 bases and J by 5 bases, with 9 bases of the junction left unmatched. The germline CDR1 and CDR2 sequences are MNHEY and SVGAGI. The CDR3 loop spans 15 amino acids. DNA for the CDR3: TGTGCCAGCAGTTCTACGCGGACAGGGCGGGAGACCCAGTACTTC. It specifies CASSSTRTGRETQYF.

The CDR3 is CASGLVLAGTLTGETQYF. CDR3 sequence (DNA): TGTGCTAGTGGTTTGGTTCTAGCGGGGACACTAACGGGGGAGACCCAGTACTTC. J is TRBJ2-5 and V is TRBV12-5, with 9 bases aligning to TRBD2. CDR3 length: 18 residues. The J segment lost 5 bases and the V segment lost 0 bases, leaving 13 bases of the junction unmatched. From germline, CDR1 is LGHNT and CDR2 FRNRAP.

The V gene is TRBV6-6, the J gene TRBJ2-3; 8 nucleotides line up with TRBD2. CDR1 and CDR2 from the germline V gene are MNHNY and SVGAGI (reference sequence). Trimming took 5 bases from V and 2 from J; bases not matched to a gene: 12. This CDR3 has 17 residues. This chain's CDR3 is CASSPLTQRGYTDTQYF. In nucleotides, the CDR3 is TGTGCCAGCAGTCCCCTAACCCAGCGGGGGTACACAGATACGCAGTATTTT.

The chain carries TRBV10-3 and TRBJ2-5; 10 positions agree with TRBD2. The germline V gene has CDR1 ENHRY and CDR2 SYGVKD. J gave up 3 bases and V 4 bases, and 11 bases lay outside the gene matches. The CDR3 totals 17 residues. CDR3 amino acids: CAISAWASGGNEETQYF. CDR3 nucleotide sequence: TGTGCCATCAGTGCCTGGGCTAGCGGGGGTAACGAAGAGACCCAGTACTTC.

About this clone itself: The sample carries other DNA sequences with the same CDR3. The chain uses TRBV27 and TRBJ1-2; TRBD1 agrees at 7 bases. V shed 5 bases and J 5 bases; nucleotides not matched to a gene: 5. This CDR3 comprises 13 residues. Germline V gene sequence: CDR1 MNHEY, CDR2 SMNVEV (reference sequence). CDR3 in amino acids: CASSRDRVYGYTF. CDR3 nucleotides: TGTGCCAGCAGTCGGGACAGAGTTTATGGCTACACCTTC.

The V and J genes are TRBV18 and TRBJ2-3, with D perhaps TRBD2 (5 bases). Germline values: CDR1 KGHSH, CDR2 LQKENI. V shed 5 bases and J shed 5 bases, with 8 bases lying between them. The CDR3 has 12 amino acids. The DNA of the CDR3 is TGTGCCAGCTCAGAGGGTGGAGATACGCAGTATTTT. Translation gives CASSEGGDTQYF.

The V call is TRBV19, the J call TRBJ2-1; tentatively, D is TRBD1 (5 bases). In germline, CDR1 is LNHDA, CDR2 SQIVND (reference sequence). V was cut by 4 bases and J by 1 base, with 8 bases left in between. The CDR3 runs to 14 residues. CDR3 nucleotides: TGTGCCAGTAGTAGGCGGACATCCTACAATGAGCAGTTCTTC. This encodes CASSRRTSYNEQFF.

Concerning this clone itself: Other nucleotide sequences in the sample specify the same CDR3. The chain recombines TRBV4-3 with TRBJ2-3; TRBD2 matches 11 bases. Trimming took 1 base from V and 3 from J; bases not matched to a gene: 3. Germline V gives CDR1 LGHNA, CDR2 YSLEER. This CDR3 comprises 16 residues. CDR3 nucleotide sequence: TGCGCCAGCAGCCAAGGGCTAGCGGGGGGTACAGATACGCAGTATTTT. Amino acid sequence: CASSQGLAGGTDTQYF.

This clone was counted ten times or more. The CDR3 here is CASSLGQGDTGELFF. CDR3 nucleotides: TGTGCCAGCAGCTTAGGACAGGGGGACACCGGGGAGCTGTTTTTT. V and J are TRBV7-6 and TRBJ2-2; 9 nucleotides match TRBD1. The CDR3 spans 15 residues. V shed 1 base and J 3 bases; nucleotides not matched to a gene: 0. Germline V gives CDR1 SGHVS, CDR2 FNYEAQ.

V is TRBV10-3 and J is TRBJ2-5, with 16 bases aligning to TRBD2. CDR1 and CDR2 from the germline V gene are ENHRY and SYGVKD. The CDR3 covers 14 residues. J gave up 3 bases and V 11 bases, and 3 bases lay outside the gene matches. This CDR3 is CASGTSGGEETQYF. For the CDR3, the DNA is TGTGCCTCGGGGACTAGCGGGGGGGAAGAGACCCAGTACTTC.

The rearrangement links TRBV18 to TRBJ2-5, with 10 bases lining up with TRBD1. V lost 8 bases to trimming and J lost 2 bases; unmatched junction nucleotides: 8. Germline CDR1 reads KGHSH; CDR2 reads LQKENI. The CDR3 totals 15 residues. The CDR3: CASATGGQGQETQYF. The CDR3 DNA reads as TGTGCCAGCGCAACCGGGGGACAGGGGCAAGAGACCCAGTACTTC.

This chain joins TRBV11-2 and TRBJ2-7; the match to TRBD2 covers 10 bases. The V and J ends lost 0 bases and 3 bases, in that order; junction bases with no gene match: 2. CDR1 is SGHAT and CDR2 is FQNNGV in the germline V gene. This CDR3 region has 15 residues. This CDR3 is CASSLELAGHYEQYF. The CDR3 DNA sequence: TGTGCCAGCAGCTTAGAACTAGCGGGGCACTACGAGCAGTACTTC. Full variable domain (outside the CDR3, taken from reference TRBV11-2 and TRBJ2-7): EAGVAQSPRYKIIEKRQSVAFWCNPISGHATLYWYQQILGQGPKLLIQFQNNGVVDDSQLPKDRFSAERLKGVDSTLKIQPAKLEDSAVYLCASSLELAGHYEQYFGPGTRLTVT.

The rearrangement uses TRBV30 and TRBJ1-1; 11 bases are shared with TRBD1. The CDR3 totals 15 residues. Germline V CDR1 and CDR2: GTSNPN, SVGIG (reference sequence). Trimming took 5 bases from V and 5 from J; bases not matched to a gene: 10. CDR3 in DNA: TGTGCCTGGGGGGACAGGGGGTGGGTAGGTACTGAAGCTTTCTTT. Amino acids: CAWGDRGWVGTEAFF. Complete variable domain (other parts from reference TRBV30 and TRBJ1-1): SQTIHQWPATLVQPVGSPLSLECTVEGTSNPNLYWYRQAAGRGLQLLFYSVGIGQISSEVPQNLSASRPQDRQFILSSKKLLLSDSGFYLCAWGDRGWVGTEAFFGQGTRLTVV.

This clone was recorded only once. The CDR3 DNA reads as TGTGCCAGCAGTTTATCGGACTTCAATCAGCCCCAGCATTTT. It translates to CASSLSDFNQPQHF. V usage is TRBV28 and J usage is TRBJ1-5; D is unclear. CDR3 length: 14 residues. The V end was cut by 1 base, the J end by 3 bases, with 7 bases between. CDR1 is MDHEN, CDR2 SYDVKM, per germline.